The 17 T cell receptor beta chains below come from one sample, sequenced in a study of radiation and T cells in renal cell carcinoma. Time point reported: blood 4 weeks post-SBRT, at nephrectomy. The treatment denotes: 15 Gy SBRT to primary tumor, nephrectomy 4 weeks later. Repertoires were generated with immunoSEQ multiplex PCR, while TCRdb's copy carries only in-frame clones and drops some. The repertoire consists of just under 150,000 clones, with 75% to 90% occurring once and the leading ten covering 17%. Here the sequenced sample was blood, taken from a patient whose treatment included radiotherapy and nephrectomy. The receptors stem from a woman aged 45 to 65 with renal cell carcinoma.

The chain recombines TRBV19 with TRBJ1-4, with D tentatively TRBD1 (5 bases). Germline V gene lookup returns CDR1 LNHDA and CDR2 SQIVND (reference sequence). CDR3 length: 15 amino acids. The V end lost 6 bases, the J end lost 8 bases, and 19 bases lay between the germline ends. CDR3 DNA sequence: TGTGCCAGTAGCATTTCGGTCGCCGGGACCGAAAAACTGTTTTTT. It is translated as CASSISVAGTEKLFF.

The J gene is TRBJ2-7, the V gene TRBV27; 9 bases are a match to TRBD2. This CDR3 comprises 16 residues. V lost 5 bases, J lost 0 bases, and 8 bases stayed unmatched. Germline V lookup: CDR1 MNHEY, CDR2 SMNVEV (reference sequence). The CDR3 here is CASSPRTSVGSYEQYF. DNA of the CDR3: TGTGCCAGCAGTCCTCGGACTAGCGTGGGCTCCTACGAGCAGTACTTC.

CDR3 in amino acids: CASSPSWGMNTEAFF. As DNA, the CDR3 is TGCGCCAGCAGCCCCTCTTGGGGAATGAACACTGAAGCTTTCTTT. V usage is TRBV5-1 and J usage is TRBJ1-1, with unresolved D. V lost 4 bases and J lost 0, with 13 bases in between. CDR1 and CDR2 (germline): SGHRS, YFSETQ. There are 15 residues in the CDR3.

This chain links TRBV11-2 with TRBJ1-5; D gene uncertain. The CDR3 extends over 14 amino acids. Per the germline V gene, CDR1 is SGHAT and CDR2 is FQNNGV. V gave up 1 base and J gave up 5 bases, with 9 bases separating them. Here the CDR3 DNA reads TGTGCCAGCAGCTTAGTTGGGCGCGATCAGCCCCAGCATTTT. Translating gives CASSLVGRDQPQHF.

The sample holds one count of this clone. The chain has TRBV9 and TRBJ1-2; no firm D call. This CDR3 contains 13 residues. The germline CDR1 and CDR2 sequences are SGDLS and YYNGEE. Trimming shortened V by 3 bases and J by 4 bases, and 10 bases separated the two germline ends. CDR3 sequence: CASSGYAGYGYTF. CDR3 DNA sequence: TGTGCCAGCAGCGGGTACGCGGGCTATGGCTACACCTTC.

V is TRBV4-1 and J is TRBJ2-5, with 8 positions matching TRBD1. Germline V lookup: CDR1 MGHRA, CDR2 YSYEKL. J was trimmed by 6 bases and V by 1 base; bases with no gene match: 7. The CDR3 contains 15 residues. The CDR3 reads CASSQAGTGSKTQYF. The CDR3 DNA reads TGCGCCAGCAGCCAAGCGGGGACAGGATCGAAGACCCAGTACTTC.

This clone was observed a handful of times. This chain links TRBV30 with TRBJ1-5; D unclear. The CDR3 consists of 12 residues. The germline V gene has CDR1 GTSNPN and CDR2 SVGIG (reference sequence). V was pared by 4 bases and J by 6 bases, with 10 bases between. The CDR3 is CAWNTRFQPQHF. For the CDR3, the DNA is TGTGCCTGGAATACCCGGTTTCAGCCCCAGCATTTT. Variable domain in full (rest from reference TRBV30 and TRBJ1-5): SQTIHQWPATLVQPVGSPLSLECTVEGTSNPNLYWYRQAAGRGLQLLFYSVGIGQISSEVPQNLSASRPQDRQFILSSKKLLLSDSGFYLCAWNTRFQPQHFGDGTRLSIL.

This clone has more than one count but fewer than ten. The gene calls are TRBV6-5 and TRBJ1-4, with D possibly matching TRBD1 (5 bases). The CDR3 is made up of 13 amino acids. V lost 6 bases and J 8 bases, leaving 13 bases between the germline ends. Germline values: CDR1 MNHEY, CDR2 SVGAGI. Written as DNA, the CDR3 is TGTGCCAGCAGGCGGACATCTCAGGAAAAACTGTTTTTT. Encoded protein: CASRRTSQEKLFF.

This clone was observed a single time. This chain joins TRBV10-1 and TRBJ1-1, with D possibly matching TRBD1 (6 bases). This CDR3 has 12 residues. V gave up 7 bases and J gave up 10 bases, with 16 bases separating them. CDR1 WNHNN and CDR2 SYGVQD come from the germline V gene (reference sequence). The CDR3 bases are TGCGCCAGCAACCCGAGAGGGGGGATAGCTTTCTTT. Protein sequence: CASNPRGGIAFF.

The V gene is TRBV30, the J gene TRBJ2-7; D is unresolved. Trimming took off 2 bases at V and 5 bases at J, with 13 bases between the two ends. The CDR3 sequence is 13 residues long. The germline CDR1 and CDR2 sequences are GTSNPN and SVGIG (reference sequence). In DNA, the CDR3 is TGTGCCTGGAGTCCGACCAGGTCTAACGAGCAGTACTTC. Translation gives CAWSPTRSNEQYF.

The chain recombines TRBV10-3 with TRBJ2-7; D might be TRBD1 or TRBD2, each matching 5 bases. V was shortened by 2 bases and J by 2 bases, with 10 bases between the two germline ends. Germline V gives CDR1 ENHRY, CDR2 SYGVKD. The CDR3 covers 14 residues. DNA for the CDR3: TGTGCCATCAGTGAGGAGGGGCGCACCTACGAGCAGTACTTC. Its translation: CAISEEGRTYEQYF.

This chain links TRBV11-3 with TRBJ2-2, with 10 bases fitting TRBD1. Germline V gene data show CDR1 as SGHNT and CDR2 as YENEEA. The junction had 5 bases not matched to a gene; V was cut back by 2 bases and J by 5 bases. This CDR3 is built from 16 residues. DNA for the CDR3: TGTGCCAGCAGCTTATTTGGGACAGGGGTTACCGGGGAGCTGTTTTTT. Protein sequence: CASSLFGTGVTGELFF.

The chain carries TRBV19 and TRBJ2-1; TRBD2 matches at 11 bases. The length of the CDR3 is 15 residues. The germline CDR1 and CDR2 sequences are LNHDA and SQIVND (reference sequence). V dropped 3 bases and J dropped 13; count of bases not matched to a gene: 11. The CDR3 loop reads CASSIGASGRNSQFF. CDR3 nucleotides: TGTGCCAGTAGTATTGGGGCTAGCGGGAGGAATTCACAGTTCTTC.

V is TRBV19 and J is TRBJ2-7, with 8 positions matching TRBD1. There are 15 residues in the CDR3. The germline V gene encodes CDR1 LNHDA and CDR2 SQIVND (reference sequence). V trimming: 3 bases; J trimming: 3 bases; junction bases outside the gene matches: 7. CDR3 DNA: TGTGCCAGTAGTATCTCCGGGACAGGAAACTACGAGCAGTACTTC. It translates to CASSISGTGNYEQYF.

The chain couples TRBV19 to TRBJ2-7, with D perhaps matching TRBD2 (5 bases). This CDR3 has 13 residues. CDR1 and CDR2 (germline): LNHDA, SQIVND (reference sequence). V lost 6 bases to trimming and J lost 2 bases, with 11 bases between them. The CDR3 region is CASSPLATYEQYF. Written as DNA, the CDR3 is TGTGCCAGTAGCCCCCTAGCAACCTACGAGCAGTACTTC.

The CDR3, as DNA: TGTGCCAGCAGCGTATCACCGGGACTAGCTATGTCGGATACGCAGTATTTT. Amino acids: CASSVSPGLAMSDTQYF. V is TRBV7-9 and J is TRBJ2-3; 9 bases match TRBD2. V trimming: 5 bases; J trimming: 6 bases; junction bases outside the gene matches: 15. CDR1 is SEHNR, CDR2 FQNEAQ, per germline (reference sequence). The CDR3 extends over 17 amino acids.

A word on this clone: In the same sample, other DNA sequences code for this CDR3. The chain carries TRBV7-9 and TRBJ1-5, with D uncertain. V was shortened by 3 bases and J by 2 bases, with 2 bases between the two germline ends. The CDR3 consists of 12 residues. Germline CDR1 reads SEHNR; CDR2 reads FQNEAQ (reference sequence). In DNA form, the CDR3 reads TGTGCCAGCAGCTTGGGCAATCAGCCCCAGCATTTT. Amino acids: CASSLGNQPQHF. Based on the CDR3 plus reference TRBV7-9 and TRBJ1-5, the full variable domain is DTGVSQNPRHKITKRGQNVTFRCDPISEHNRLYWYRQTLGQGPEFLTYFQNEAQLEKSRLLSDRFSAERPKGSFSTLEIQRTEQGDSAMYLCASSLGNQPQHFGDGTRLSIL.